The text below deals with one T cell receptor (beta chain). The data stem from a study of T cells after somatic rescue of genetic block. The protocol was immunoSEQ multiplex PCR, while the TCRdb copy is restricted to in-frame clones and leaves out a portion. The table records more than 70,000 clones, around 89% of them present only once. Germline V gene data show CDR1 as PRHDT and CDR2 as FYEKMQ (reference sequence). This CDR3 is 16 amino acids long. Trimming took 5 bases from V and 0 from J; bases not matched to a gene: 7. The genes are TRBV13 and TRBJ1-3; 7 nucleotides match TRBD1. The sample was peripheral blood mononuclear cells (PBMCs). This receptor was obtained from a woman under 30. CDR3 DNA: TGTGCCAGCAGCCAAAGACAGGGCCGCTCTGGAAACACCATATATTTT. It specifies CASSQRQGRSGNTIYF.